Listed below are T cell receptor beta chains from one sample, sequenced in a study of blood T cells in healthy people across ages. TCRdb used MiXCR to reprocess the 5' RACE reads, holding one entry per CDR3 protein. This repertoire shows approximately 800,000 distinct CDR3 sequences, roughly 26% found once; its top ten account for under 3%. These data were likewise used in another study, on T cells of mothers and their children.

Specimen: blood. Every receptor here comes from a boy aged 5-17 years in good health. CDR3s include the opening cysteine and the closing phenylalanine or tryptophan. D genes are given only for firm matches. Some rows mark clone size as missing; the rest say once, few, many or name a class of expanded clone.

-,TRBJ2-5,TRBV7-9,-,TGTGCCAGCAGCTCGCTTGGGGGATCCCCCTCGGCCCAGTACTTC,CASSSLGGSPSAQYF
-,TRBJ1-1,TRBV2,-,TGTGCCAGCACCCGACAGAACACTGAAGCTTTCTTT,CASTRQNTEAFF
-,TRBJ1-1,TRBV24-1,-,TGTGCCACCAGTGAGGACGGGAACACTGAAGCTTTCTTT,CATSEDGNTEAFF
few,TRBJ2-5,TRBV27,-,TGTGCCAGCAGTTCCTCTCCCAGCGTGGAGACCCAGTACTTC,CASSSSPSVETQYF
few,TRBJ2-3,TRBV9,TRBD1,TGTGCCAGGTTTAGACAGGGGAATACGCAGTACTTT,CARFRQGNTQYF
-,TRBJ2-7,TRBV18,-,TGTGCCAGCTCACGCCGGGACATAGGACTAAACGAGCAGTACTTC,CASSRRDIGLNEQYF
-,TRBJ2-7,TRBV28,TRBD1,TGTGCCAGCAGTGCCGGGACAGAGCTCTCCTACGAGCAGTACTTC,CASSAGTELSYEQYF
-,TRBJ2-2,TRBV20-1,-,TGCAGTGCTAGAGATCCTCGGGGGCCGAACACCGGGGAGCTGTTTTTT,CSARDPRGPNTGELFF
-,TRBJ1-2,TRBV11-2,-,TGTGCCAGCAGCTTCCAGCCGGGGTCCGGTGGCTACGCCTTC,CASSFQPGSGGYAF
-,TRBJ2-7,TRBV28,TRBD1,TGTGCCAGCAGTTTCAGGGGGATCAGATACGAGCAGTACTTC,CASSFRGIRYEQYF
-,TRBJ2-7,TRBV20-1,TRBD1,TGCAGTGCTAGAGTTCCCGGGACAGGGCTTGTGTTGCAGTACTTC,CSARVPGTGLVLQYF
few,TRBJ2-3,TRBV7-2,-,TGTGCCAGCAGCTTATGGGGGGGGGCGTCGGATACGCAGTATTTT,CASSLWGGASDTQYF
-,TRBJ2-5,TRBV5-4,TRBD2,TGTGCCAACTCCCTTGGGACTAGATCTAAAGAGCAGTACTTC,CANSLGTRSKEQYF
-,TRBJ2-3,TRBV28,-,TGTGCCAGCAGTTTATGGCGGGGCGAGACGGATACGCAGTATTTT,CASSLWRGETDTQYF
-,TRBJ2-7,TRBV12-3/TRBV12-4,-,TGTGCCAGCAGTTTAGATTATGTCTACGAGCAGTACTTC,CASSLDYVYEQYF
few,TRBJ2-7,TRBV7-9,-,TGTGCCAGCAGCACCCGACCCATAGCCTACGAGCAGTACTTC,CASSTRPIAYEQYF
few,TRBJ2-7,TRBV9,-,TGTGCCAGCAGCGTAGAGGCCCAGGGATCCTTCTACGAGCAGTACTTC,CASSVEAQGSFYEQYF
few,TRBJ1-1,TRBV5-1,-,TGCGCCAGCAGCCTCGGACACGATGAAGCTTTCTTT,CASSLGHDEAFF
-,TRBJ1-2,TRBV28,-,TGTGCCAGCACCAGGGCCTCTGCCTATGGCTACACCTTC,CASTRASAYGYTF
many,TRBJ2-7,TRBV2,TRBD1,TGTGCCAGCAAAGGGAGGACAGGGATACGTTACGCTAAGAGCGGGGAGCAGTACTTC,CASKGRTGIRYAKSGEQYF
-,TRBJ2-3,TRBV5-1,TRBD2,TGCGCCAGCAGCTTGACTAGCGGGTATAGCACAGATACGCAGTATTTT,CASSLTSGYSTDTQYF
-,TRBJ2-2,TRBV12-3/TRBV12-4,TRBD2,TGTGCCAGCAGTTTGGCGGGGGGCATCACCGGGGAGCTGTTTTTT,CASSLAGGITGELFF
-,TRBJ1-2,TRBV2,-,TGTGCCAGCAAGGGTCCCTATGGCTACACCTTC,CASKGPYGYTF
-,TRBJ2-7,TRBV29-1,TRBD1,TGCAGCGTTGGTTCCAACAGACAGGGATACTACGAGCAGTACTTC,CSVGSNRQGYYEQYF
many,TRBJ1-5,TRBV4-1,TRBD1,TGCGCCAGCAGCGGGACAGGAACTTATCAGCCCCAGCATTTT,CASSGTGTYQPQHF
few,TRBJ1-6,TRBV11-2,-,TGTGCCAGCAGCTTACTTGGGGGCAGGGATTCACCCCTCCACTTT,CASSLLGGRDSPLHF
-,TRBJ2-1,TRBV4-2,-,TGTGCCAGCAGCCAAGTAAGGGGGGGGCCTGTGGATGAGCAGTTCTTC,CASSQVRGGPVDEQFF
few,TRBJ1-2,TRBV12-5,-,TGTGCTAGTGGTTTGGTTTTAGGGTTCGGAGGCTACACCTTC,CASGLVLGFGGYTF
-,TRBJ2-4,TRBV4-1,TRBD2,TGCGCCAGCAGCCATCCAGTTCGGGGGGTCAAAAACATTCAGTACTTC,CASSHPVRGVKNIQYF
-,TRBJ2-1,TRBV6-1,-,TGTGCCAGCAGGACGGGGCCGCTTCCCGAGGGCGAGCAGTTCTTC,CASRTGPLPEGEQFF
-,TRBJ2-4,TRBV21-1,-,TGTGCCAGCAGCAAGGGGATAAGTCGTCTCATAGCCAAAAACATTCAGCACTTC,CASSKGISRLIAKNIQHF
few,TRBJ2-7,TRBV2,-,TGTGCCAGCCGACTCGCGGGACAGACCTACGAGCAGTACTTC,CASRLAGQTYEQYF
few,TRBJ2-7,TRBV7-9,TRBD2,TGTGCCAGCAGCCGTCGGAGCGGGGGACCCTCCTACGAGCAGTACTTC,CASSRRSGGPSYEQYF
few,TRBJ2-1,TRBV2,TRBD2,TGTGCCAGTAAGGGACAAGGAGGGACTAGCGGTCTACGGGAGCAGTTCTTC,CASKGQGGTSGLREQFF
-,TRBJ2-5,TRBV7-2,-,TGTGCCAGCAGCCCCTTTTTCATGGAGGACCAGTACTTC,CASSPFFMEDQYF
-,TRBJ2-2,TRBV19,-,TGTGCCAGTAGTCCACTAGGGGGATACAGCGGGGAGCTGTTTTTT,CASSPLGGYSGELFF
few,TRBJ2-7,TRBV5-1,-,TGCGCCAGCAGCTCACCGAGGGTGGACGAGCAGTACTTC,CASSSPRVDEQYF
few,TRBJ1-4,TRBV5-1,TRBD1,TGCGCCAGCAGCTTTACAGGGGGCGTCGCTAATGAAAAACTGTTTTTT,CASSFTGGVANEKLFF
-,TRBJ2-1,TRBV6-2/TRBV6-3,TRBD2,TGTGCCAGCAGCGGGACTAGCGGGAGGGCCCTCTACAATGAGCAGTTCTTC,CASSGTSGRALYNEQFF
few,TRBJ1-2,TRBV15,-,TGTGCCACCAGCAGAGATCGATGGAGCACACGGGATAGGTATGGCTACACCTTC,CATSRDRWSTRDRYGYTF
few,TRBJ2-1,TRBV7-2,-,TGTGCCAGCAGCTTAATGTTACGTGAGCAGTTCTTC,CASSLMLREQFF
-,TRBJ2-7,TRBV4-1,-,TGCGCCAGCAGCCAGGGGCAGACGCTGTACGAGCAGTACTTC,CASSQGQTLYEQYF
few,TRBJ2-2,TRBV15,-,TGTGCCACCAGCAGAGATCCGGGGGATCACACCGGGGAGCTGTTTTTT,CATSRDPGDHTGELFF
few,TRBJ2-2,TRBV5-1,TRBD1,TGCGCCAGCAACCCTTTGCCCCAGAGACAGGGTGTCATCGGGGAGCTGTTTTTT,CASNPLPQRQGVIGELFF
few,TRBJ2-1,TRBV4-1,-,TGCGCCAGCAGCCCTCCCTTGATGTACAATGAGCAGTTCTTC,CASSPPLMYNEQFF
-,TRBJ1-2,TRBV4-1,TRBD1,TGCGCCAGCAGCCAAGTAAGGGACAGGGTATTGAGCTATGGCTACACCTTC,CASSQVRDRVLSYGYTF